This T cell receptor beta chain was captured in a study of T cell responses to AZD1222 COVID-19 vaccine. This clone appeared a single time. Its target is not known. Study outcomes and limitations: Unmutated variant regions are reportedly targeted by nearly half of spike-specific TCRs.

This table comes from immunoSEQ multiplex PCR, and its TCRdb copy is limited to in-frame clones, with some not included. Here the sample spans 90,000 to 120,000 clones, roughly 92% being singletons. The ends were cut back, 2 bases at V and 4 bases at J, with 15 bases in the middle. The CDR3 extends over 16 amino acids. Germline V gene data show CDR1 as MDHEN and CDR2 as SYDVKM. Sequencing used peripheral blood, obtained on day 0 of AZD1222 vaccination. The origin of this receptor is an adult in good health. The chain employs TRBV28 and TRBJ2-1, with a tentative D call TRBD2 (5 bases). CDR3: CASSLLRGTGYNEQFF. CDR3 in DNA: TGTGCCAGCAGTTTACTCCGGGGTACGGGGTACAATGAGCAGTTCTTC.